These 7 T cell receptor beta chains were sequenced from one sample in a study of blood T cell repertoires in COVID-19. Sequencing was performed with immunoSEQ multiplex PCR; in TCRdb, only in-frame clones are kept and a portion is missing. The table includes 150,000 or so clones, roughly 90% detected once. The sequencing input was peripheral blood. The receptor source for this set is a man between 50 and 59 years old with acute or convalescent COVID-19.

The rearrangement links TRBV5-1 to TRBJ2-2; 7 bases fit TRBD2. The CDR3 totals 17 residues. Germline V CDR1 and CDR2: SGHRS, YFSETQ. V shed 1 base and J 0 bases; nucleotides not matched to a gene: 6. The CDR3 is CASSLRGSNANTGELFF. Written as DNA, the CDR3 is TGCGCCAGCAGCTTGCGCGGGAGCAACGCGAACACCGGGGAGCTGTTTTTT.

This clone occurred once. J is TRBJ1-5 and V is TRBV28, with unresolved D. The CDR3 is 15 amino acids. The V end was cut by 2 bases, the J end by 1 base, with 9 bases between. Germline CDR1 MDHEN, CDR2 SYDVKM. The CDR3 protein is CASSLPGYSNQPQHF. The CDR3 DNA reads as TGTGCCAGCAGTTTACCCGGGTACAGCAATCAGCCCCAGCATTTT.

This chain connects TRBV7-2 to TRBJ2-5; tentative D call: TRBD1 (5 bases). Germline V gene sequence: CDR1 SGHTA, CDR2 FQGNSA. Trimming removed 1 base from V and 5 bases from J, with 8 bases in between. The CDR3 has 13 residues. CDR3 in amino acids: CASSLVRVETQYF. The CDR3 bases are TGTGCCAGCAGCTTAGTCAGGGTCGAGACCCAGTACTTC. Together with reference TRBV7-2 and TRBJ2-5, the CDR3 gives the full variable domain: GAGVSQSPSNKVTEKGKDVELRCDPISGHTALYWYRQSLGQGLEFLIYFQGNSAPDKSGLPSDRFSAERTGGSVSTLTIQRTQQEDSAVYLCASSLVRVETQYFGPGTRLLVL.

The chain joins TRBV10-3 to TRBJ2-2, with D maybe TRBD2 (6 bases). CDR1 is ENHRY and CDR2 is SYGVKD in the germline V gene. The CDR3 loop spans 15 amino acids. Trimming stripped 8 bases from V and 3 bases from J, with 16 bases between. The CDR3 nucleotides read TGTGCCATCTGGGCCCTGACTAGAGACACCGGGGAGCTGTTTTTT. Translating gives CAIWALTRDTGELFF.

The chain combines TRBV5-1 with TRBJ1-3, with D possibly TRBD1 on 6 matching bases. CDR1 SGHRS and CDR2 YFSETQ come from the germline V gene. The length of the CDR3 is 15 residues. Trimming pared 7 bases from V and 0 bases from J, leaving 14 bases between. CDR3 coding DNA: TGCGCCAGCCGAGAACGACAGGCCTCTGGAAACACCATATATTTT. This translates into CASRERQASGNTIYF.

The rearrangement uses TRBV30 and TRBJ2-1; tentatively, D is TRBD2 (6 bases). The CDR3 is made up of 15 amino acids. CDR1 is GTSNPN, CDR2 SVGIG, per germline (reference sequence). Deletions cut 2 bases from V and 4 bases from J, with 15 bases between. CDR3 sequence reads: CAWSSEKRVYNEQFF. DNA of the CDR3: TGTGCCTGGAGTTCGGAGAAGCGGGTATACAATGAGCAGTTCTTC.

CDR3: CASSLRGRGTEAFF. CDR3 in DNA: TGTGCCAGCAGCTTACGCGGCAGGGGGACCGAAGCTTTCTTT. The rearrangement joins TRBV7-2 to TRBJ1-1; TRBD1 agrees at 7 bases. The CDR3 sequence is 14 residues long. CDR1 is SGHTA and CDR2 is FQGNSA in the germline V gene. V was clipped by 2 bases and J by 8 bases; unmatched bases: 8.